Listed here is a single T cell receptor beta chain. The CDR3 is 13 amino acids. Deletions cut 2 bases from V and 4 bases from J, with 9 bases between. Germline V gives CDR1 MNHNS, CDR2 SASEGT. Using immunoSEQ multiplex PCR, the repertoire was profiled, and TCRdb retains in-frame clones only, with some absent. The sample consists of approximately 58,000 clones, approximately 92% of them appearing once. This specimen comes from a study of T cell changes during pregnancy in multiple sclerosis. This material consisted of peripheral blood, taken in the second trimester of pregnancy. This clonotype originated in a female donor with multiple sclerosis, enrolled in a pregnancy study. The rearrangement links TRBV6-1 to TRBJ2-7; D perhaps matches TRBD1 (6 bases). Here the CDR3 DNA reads TGTGCCAGCAGTGAAAACGGACAGTACGAGCAGTACTTC. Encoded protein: CASSENGQYEQYF.